The 15 T cell receptor beta chains below all came from one sample that was sequenced in a study of blood T cell repertoires in COVID-19. The method was immunoSEQ multiplex PCR; TCRdb's version includes in-frame clones alone and lacks a portion of them. Among 130,000 or so clones listed, 80% to 85% were seen once. Sequencing was performed on PBMCs or T cells enriched from blood (not recorded which). The receptors were gathered from a woman aged 30 to 39 who had recovered from COVID-19.

The V and J genes are TRBV5-1 and TRBJ2-1; D might be TRBD2 (6 bases). This CDR3 comprises 16 residues. Per the germline V gene, CDR1 is SGHRS and CDR2 is YFSETQ. V lost 0 bases and J 6 bases, leaving 16 bases between the germline ends. The DNA for the CDR3 is TGCGCCAGCAGCTTGGTACTAGCTCATTGGAGCAATGAGCAGTTCTTC. This sequence encodes CASSLVLAHWSNEQFF.

This rearrangement joins TRBV5-1 to TRBJ1-1; 7 bases are shared with TRBD1. Germline assignment: CDR1 SGHRS and CDR2 YFSETQ. The CDR3 contains 18 residues. Unmatched junction bases numbered 11, after V lost 0 bases and J lost 0 bases. The CDR3 region is CASSLGRTGPSLNTEAFF. The CDR3 DNA is TGCGCCAGCAGCTTGGGGCGGACAGGCCCTTCATTGAACACTGAAGCTTTCTTT.

This rearrangement joins TRBV6-4 to TRBJ2-5; 8 nucleotides match TRBD2. CDR1 MRHNA and CDR2 SNTAGT come from the germline V gene. The CDR3 covers 17 residues. The ends lost 0 bases at V and 5 bases at J; junction bases unmatched: 11. The CDR3 sequence: CASSDSERETGCETQYF. Written as DNA, the CDR3 is TGTGCCAGCAGTGACTCAGAGCGGGAGACGGGCTGCGAGACCCAGTACTTC.

The chain links TRBV6-2 or TRBV6-3 to TRBJ2-7; tentative D call: TRBD1 (6 bases). This CDR3 contains 11 residues. Between the trimmed V and J ends, which lost 5 bases and 6 bases, there was a span of 8 bases. In germline, CDR1 is MNHEY, CDR2 SVGEGT. The CDR3 sequence is CASSQGFEQYF. The CDR3 DNA is TGTGCCAGCAGTCAGGGGTTCGAGCAGTACTTC.

V is TRBV27 and J is TRBJ2-7; 7 bases align to TRBD1. This CDR3 has 15 residues. Germline loops: CDR1 MNHEY, CDR2 SMNVEV (reference sequence). V lost 0 bases to trimming and J lost 2 bases; unmatched junction nucleotides: 4. CDR3 region: CASSLSRDSTYEQYF. The DNA of the CDR3 is TGTGCCAGCAGTTTATCCCGGGACAGCACCTACGAGCAGTACTTC.

This rearrangement joins TRBV5-1 to TRBJ2-7; 10 nucleotides agree with TRBD1. The junction had 11 bases not matched to a gene; V was cut back by 0 bases and J by 8 bases. This CDR3 spans 16 amino acids. Germline V gene sequence: CDR1 SGHRS, CDR2 YFSETQ. CDR3 sequence reads: CASSLGQGALGAQQYF. The CDR3 bases are TGCGCCAGCAGCTTGGGACAGGGGGCCCTCGGTGCGCAGCAGTACTTC.

This clone has just one count. V and J are TRBV2 and TRBJ1-2; D remains unclear. V dropped 4 bases and J dropped 3 bases, with 21 bases sitting between them. Germline V gene data show CDR1 as SNHLY and CDR2 as FYNNEI. This CDR3 is built from 17 residues. CDR3 amino acids: CASSGPSDYNEDYGYTF. DNA for the CDR3: TGTGCCAGCAGTGGCCCATCCGACTATAACGAAGACTATGGCTACACCTTC.

V gene TRBV24-1 combines with J gene TRBJ1-4; TRBD1 agrees at 9 bases. Unmatched junction bases numbered 8, after V lost 3 bases and J lost 7 bases. Germline-derived CDR1 and CDR2 are KGHDR and SFDVKD. There are 16 residues in the CDR3. CDR3 nucleotides: TGTGCCACCAGTGATGTCGCCGGGACAGGGACTGAAAAACTGTTTTTT. Its protein product is CATSDVAGTGTEKLFF.

The rearrangement uses TRBV19 and TRBJ2-7; D might be TRBD1 (5 bases). Germline CDR1 LNHDA, CDR2 SQIVND (reference sequence). V dropped 1 base and J dropped 1 base, with 8 bases sitting between them. This CDR3 comprises 14 residues. The CDR3 DNA sequence: TGTGCCAGTAGTATAGGTGACAGTTCCTACGAGCAGTACTTC. Its translation is CASSIGDSSYEQYF.

CDR3: CASSPTGKRETQYF. In DNA, the CDR3 is TGTGCCAGCAGCCCGACAGGGAAACGGGAGACCCAGTACTTC. The chain has TRBV5-4 and TRBJ2-5; 7 nucleotides match TRBD1. V lost 4 bases to trimming and J lost 5 bases; unmatched junction nucleotides: 8. The CDR3 sequence is 14 residues long. Germline values: CDR1 SGHNT, CDR2 YYREEE (reference sequence). Complete variable domain (other parts from reference TRBV5-4 and TRBJ2-5): ETGVTQSPTHLIKTRGQQVTLRCSSQSGHNTVSWYQQALGQGPQFIFQYYREEENGRGNFPPRFSGLQFPNYSSELNVNALELDDSALYLCASSPTGKRETQYFGPGTRLLVL.

V is TRBV18 and J is TRBJ2-2; 10 positions agree with TRBD2. V shed 4 bases, J shed 1 base, and the junction held 18 bases outside the gene matches. Germline values: CDR1 KGHSH, CDR2 LQKENI. The CDR3 length is 21 residues. CDR3 region: CASSRRGGGTSVSRNTGELFF. CDR3 nucleotide sequence: TGTGCCAGCTCACGTCGGGGCGGTGGGACTAGCGTCTCAAGGAACACCGGGGAGCTGTTTTTT.

This clone has only one observation. J is TRBJ2-7 and V is TRBV6-5; TRBD2 matches at 9 bases. J lost 7 bases, V lost 8 bases, and 12 bases had no gene match. The CDR3 length is 14 residues. Germline V gives CDR1 MNHEY, CDR2 SVGAGI. CDR3 in DNA: TGTGCCAGCCGCCTTGGGACTAGCCCCTTAGAGCAGTACTTC. Encoded protein: CASRLGTSPLEQYF.

The rearrangement joins TRBV28 to TRBJ2-3, with 10 positions matching TRBD1. With V trimmed by 9 bases and J by 1 base, 10 bases remained unmatched. Germline CDR1 MDHEN, CDR2 SYDVKM. The length of the CDR3 is 16 residues. The DNA of the CDR3 is TGTGCCAGTCCTAGGGACAGGGGCGGAGGCACAGATACGCAGTATTTT. This encodes CASPRDRGGGTDTQYF.

V usage is TRBV5-4 and J usage is TRBJ2-1; 15 nucleotides align to TRBD2. Germline lookup yields CDR1 SGHNT and CDR2 YYREEE (reference sequence). The CDR3 consists of 15 residues. The trim removed 4 bases at V and 8 bases at J, leaving 4 bases unmatched. The CDR3 nucleotides are TGTGCCAGCAGCGAGGGACTAGCGGGAGGCGATGAGCAGTTCTTC. Translated: CASSEGLAGGDEQFF. Variable domain in full (rest from reference TRBV5-4 and TRBJ2-1): ETGVTQSPTHLIKTRGQQVTLRCSSQSGHNTVSWYQQALGQGPQFIFQYYREEENGRGNFPPRFSGLQFPNYSSELNVNALELDDSALYLCASSEGLAGGDEQFFGPGTRLTVL.

This chain joins TRBV9 and TRBJ1-1, with 12 bases matching TRBD1. The germline V gene has CDR1 SGDLS and CDR2 YYNGEE. This CDR3 is 16 amino acids long. Trimming removed 3 bases from V and 12 bases from J; junction bases left unmatched: 15. CDR3 sequence: CASSDGGQGAFASSFF. In DNA, the CDR3 is TGTGCCAGCAGCGATGGGGGACAGGGGGCCTTCGCCTCTTCTTTCTTT.